This paragraph reports one TCR beta chain. The data derive from a study of blood T cell repertoires in COVID-19. Background on the study: From the United States, Italy and Spain came samples of acute and convalescent COVID-19. Sources were T cells, B-cell-depleted T cells, or PBMCs; the material itself was cDNA or gDNA.

Per the original data handling: Quantification of nucleated cells was approximated via reference gene primer amplification. Here immunoSEQ multiplex PCR was the method, and the copy in TCRdb shows in-frame clones only, minus some. For V, J and clone size, that table is used; D and trimming come from the DNA. The data hold 150,000 or so clones, with 87% observed a single time. Source material: peripheral blood. The TCR sequence derives from an elderly man with acute or convalescent COVID-19.

The CDR3 bases are TGTGCCATCAGCCTCGGACTAGCGGGAGGCTACGAGCAGTACTTC. Its translation is CAISLGLAGGYEQYF. V gene TRBV10-3 combines with J gene TRBJ2-7; TRBD2 matches at 14 bases. The trim removed 6 bases at V and 3 bases at J, leaving 4 bases unmatched. CDR1 is ENHRY, CDR2 SYGVKD, per germline. The CDR3 spans 15 residues.